Below, one T cell receptor (beta chain) is given with its context. The germline V gene encodes CDR1 LGHNA and CDR2 YSLEER. The J segment lost 4 bases and the V segment lost 0 bases, leaving 3 bases of the junction unmatched. The CDR3 extends over 15 amino acids. Some clones are missing from TCRdb's copy, which holds only in-frame ones; the method was immunoSEQ multiplex PCR. The data contain 85,000 to 100,000 clones, under 95% of them seen just once; the ten biggest clones take up 1.5%. This sample is drawn from a study of T cell changes during pregnancy in multiple sclerosis. The rearrangement joins TRBV4-3 to TRBJ2-7; 10 nucleotides match TRBD2. The sample here was peripheral blood, taken in the first trimester of pregnancy. The TCR originated in a female donor with multiple sclerosis, enrolled in a pregnancy study. In DNA form, the CDR3 reads TGCGCCAGCAGCCAAGAAAAACTAGCGGGATACGAGCAGTACTTC. This sequence encodes CASSQEKLAGYEQYF.